The sequence of this TCR beta chain was determined in a study of blood T cell repertoires in COVID-19. Study-level background: Sources were T cells, B-cell-depleted T cells, or PBMCs; the material itself was cDNA or gDNA.

This table comes from immunoSEQ multiplex PCR, and its TCRdb copy is limited to in-frame clones, with some not included. The sample lists 240,000 or so clones, over 75% seen once, with 0.65% to 0.95% in the top ten. V dropped 3 bases and J dropped 6 bases, with 11 bases sitting between them. Germline V lookup: CDR1 MGHDK, CDR2 SYGVNS. This CDR3 contains 14 residues. The specimen was peripheral blood. The chain recombines TRBV25-1 with TRBJ2-2; D possibly corresponds to TRBD2 (6 bases). The sequence came from a young woman with acute or convalescent COVID-19. CDR3 protein: CASSDDGSAGELFF. In nucleotides, the CDR3 is TGTGCCAGCAGTGACGACGGGAGTGCCGGGGAGCTGTTTTTT.